The following is a T cell receptor beta chain sequence with its context. The antigen is unknown. V lost 4 bases and J lost 4, with 15 bases in between. Per germline, CDR1 SGHDT and CDR2 YYEEEE. This CDR3 comprises 15 residues. Primers for the PCR totalled 60 Vbeta and 13 Jbeta. Authors' data handling: About 10 million shared chains were among 80 million or so unique TCR beta chains counted in a later analysis. Sequenced by immunoSEQ multiplex PCR; TCRdb stores in-frame clones only, minus some. V and J calls and clone size are given by that table; D and trimming were obtained from the DNA. The table shows about 110,000 clones, with about four fifths occurring only once. The source of the sample is a study of cytomegalovirus exposure and HLA in healthy donors. Though probably carrying unrecorded immune exposures, donors were nominally healthy at sampling. The study, taken as a whole, reports: Links to common viral pathogens appeared, in a later analysis, for several of the most significant clusters.

Sequences were obtained from PBMCs. The genes are TRBV5-6 and TRBJ2-1; a possible D gene is TRBD1 (6 bases). This clonotype was sampled from a woman aged 18-29 years in good health and CMV-seropositive. This CDR3 reads CASSPWTVTYNEQFF. The CDR3 nucleotides read TGTGCCAGCAGCCCCTGGACAGTTACTTACAATGAGCAGTTCTTC. The whole variable domain, remainder taken from reference TRBV5-6 and TRBJ2-1, is DAGVTQSPTHLIKTRGQQVTLRCSPKSGHDTVSWYQQALGQGPQFIFQYYEEEERQRGNFPDRFSGHQFPNYSSELNVNALLLGDSALYLCASSPWTVTYNEQFFGPGTRLTVL.